This T cell receptor (beta chain) was profiled in a study of T cell changes during pregnancy in multiple sclerosis. Trimming cost V 4 bases and J 5 bases; bases outside gene matches: 8. The germline CDR1 and CDR2 sequences are ENHRY and SYGVKD. The CDR3 covers 15 residues. Produced via immunoSEQ multiplex PCR; TCRdb's table is partial and in-frame only. This table holds about 100,000 clones, over 85% found once. Sequenced material: peripheral blood, taken in the second trimester of pregnancy. The genes are TRBV10-3 and TRBJ2-3; 8 bases are a match to TRBD2. This receptor was identified in a female donor with multiple sclerosis, enrolled in a pregnancy study. This CDR3 is CAISAERERRDTQYF. Written as DNA, the CDR3 is TGTGCCATCAGTGCCGAGCGGGAGCGAAGAGATACGCAGTATTTT.